This T cell receptor (beta chain) was obtained from a study of control samples from healthy donors and cancer patients. V lost 0 bases and J 0 bases, leaving 11 bases between the germline ends. Germline lookup yields CDR1 LGHDT and CDR2 YNNKEL (reference sequence). The CDR3 covers 16 residues. TCRdb's copy holds only in-frame clones and misses some; the assay was immunoSEQ multiplex PCR. The sample yields around 120,000 clones, about 91% seen once. Sequences were obtained from blood. This rearrangement joins TRBV3-1 (or the pseudogene TRBV3-2) to TRBJ1-1; D perhaps matches TRBD1 (6 bases). This receptor was obtained from a middle-aged man in good health. The CDR3 DNA follows: TGTGCCAGCAGCCAAGATTGGGGACAAGTGAACACTGAAGCTTTCTTT. Protein product: CASSQDWGQVNTEAFF.